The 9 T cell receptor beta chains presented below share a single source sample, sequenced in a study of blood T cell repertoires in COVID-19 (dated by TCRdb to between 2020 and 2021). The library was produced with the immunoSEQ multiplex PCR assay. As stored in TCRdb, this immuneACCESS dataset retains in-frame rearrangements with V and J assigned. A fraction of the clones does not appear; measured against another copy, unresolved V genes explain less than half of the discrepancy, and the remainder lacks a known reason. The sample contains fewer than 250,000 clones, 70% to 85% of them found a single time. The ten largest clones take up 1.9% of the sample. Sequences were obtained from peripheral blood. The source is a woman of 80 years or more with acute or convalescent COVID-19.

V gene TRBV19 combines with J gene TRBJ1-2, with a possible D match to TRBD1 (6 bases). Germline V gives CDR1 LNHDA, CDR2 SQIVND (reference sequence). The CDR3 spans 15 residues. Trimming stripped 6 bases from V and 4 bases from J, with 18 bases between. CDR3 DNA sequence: TGTGCCAGTAGAGAAAGAACGGACAGTCTCTATGGCTACACCTTC. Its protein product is CASRERTDSLYGYTF.

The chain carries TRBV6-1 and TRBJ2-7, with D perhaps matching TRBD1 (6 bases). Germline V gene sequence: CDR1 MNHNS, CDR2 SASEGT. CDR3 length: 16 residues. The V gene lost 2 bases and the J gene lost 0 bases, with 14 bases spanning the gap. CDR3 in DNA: TGTGCCAGCAGTGAATTGGTGGGGGCGGGCTCCTACGAGCAGTACTTC. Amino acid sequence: CASSELVGAGSYEQYF.

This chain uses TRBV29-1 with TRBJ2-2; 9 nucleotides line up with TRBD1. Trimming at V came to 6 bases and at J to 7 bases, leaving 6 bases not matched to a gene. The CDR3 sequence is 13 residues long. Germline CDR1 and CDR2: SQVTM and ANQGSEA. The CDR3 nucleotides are TGCAGCGTGGACAGGGGAATCGGCGGGGAGCTGTTTTTT. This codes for CSVDRGIGGELFF.

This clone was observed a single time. CDR3 in amino acids: CASSRPGAPLGANVLTF. CDR3 DNA sequence: TGTGCCAGCAGCCGCCCAGGGGCCCCTCTTGGGGCCAACGTCCTGACTTTC. The rearrangement joins TRBV14 to TRBJ2-6, with a tentative D call TRBD1 (6 bases). Looked up from germline, CDR1 is SGHDN and CDR2 is FVKESK. The CDR3 length is 17 residues. Trimming removed 4 bases from V and 3 bases from J, with 16 bases in between. Together with reference TRBV14 and TRBJ2-6, the CDR3 gives the full variable domain: EAGVTQFPSHSVIEKGQTVTLRCDPISGHDNLYWYRRVMGKEIKFLLHFVKESKQDESGMPNNRFLAERTGGTYSTLKVQPAELEDSGVYFCASSRPGAPLGANVLTFGAGSRLTVL.

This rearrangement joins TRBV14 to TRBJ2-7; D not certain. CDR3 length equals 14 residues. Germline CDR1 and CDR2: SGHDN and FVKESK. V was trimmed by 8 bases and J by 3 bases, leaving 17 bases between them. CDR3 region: CASAPPGQFYEQYF. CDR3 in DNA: TGTGCCAGCGCACCCCCGGGTCAGTTCTACGAGCAGTACTTC. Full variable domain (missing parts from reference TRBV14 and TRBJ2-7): EAGVTQFPSHSVIEKGQTVTLRCDPISGHDNLYWYRRVMGKEIKFLLHFVKESKQDESGMPNNRFLAERTGGTYSTLKVQPAELEDSGVYFCASAPPGQFYEQYFGPGTRLTVT.

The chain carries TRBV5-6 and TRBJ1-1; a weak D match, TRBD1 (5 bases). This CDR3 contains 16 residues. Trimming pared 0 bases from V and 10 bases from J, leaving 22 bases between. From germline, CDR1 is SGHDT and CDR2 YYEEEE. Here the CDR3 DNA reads TGTGCCAGCAGCTTGGTACTGGGGACGGGGGAAGGTAGAGCTTTCTTT. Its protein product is CASSLVLGTGEGRAFF.

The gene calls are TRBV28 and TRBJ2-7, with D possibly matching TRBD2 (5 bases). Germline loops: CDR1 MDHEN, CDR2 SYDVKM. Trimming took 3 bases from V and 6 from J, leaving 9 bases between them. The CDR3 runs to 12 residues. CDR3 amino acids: CASSFQLGEQYF. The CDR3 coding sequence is TGTGCCAGCAGTTTCCAACTAGGCGAGCAGTACTTC.

This CDR3 is CASSNRDRGPGEQFF. The CDR3 region has the DNA TGTGCCAGCAGTAACCGGGACAGGGGGCCTGGTGAGCAGTTCTTC. The chain combines TRBV27 with TRBJ2-1, with TRBD1 matching 12 bases. The CDR3 has 15 amino acids. Germline V lookup: CDR1 MNHEY, CDR2 SMNVEV (reference sequence). With 5 bases clipped from V and 9 bases from J, the junction kept 8 bases outside the gene matches.

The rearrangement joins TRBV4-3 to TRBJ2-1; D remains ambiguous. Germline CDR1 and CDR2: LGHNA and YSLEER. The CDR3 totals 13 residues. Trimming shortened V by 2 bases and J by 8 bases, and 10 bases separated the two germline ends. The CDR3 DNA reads TGCGCCAGCAGCCAATACCAGTCAGATGAGCAGTTCTTC. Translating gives CASSQYQSDEQFF.